This TCR beta chain comes out of a study of shared clonotypes between healthy human individuals (dated by TCRdb to about 2020). For the wider study: A couple of women and a few men aged 18 to 49 years were included in the cohort. Blood TCR repertoires of 5 or 6 healthy adults were deeply sequenced to estimate repertoire size and the extent of clonotype sharing between individuals. For each donor, CD4 naive and CD4 memory were each run on three plates, CD8 naive on two plates, and CD8 memory on one plate. Per donor, leukapheresis produced somewhere between about 0.9 and 9.5 billion PBMCs. Different laboratories and diverse techniques were used to prepare libraries and sequence TCR repertoires, to increase sequencing depth and limit assay-specific biases.

TCR CDR3 regions were amplified from genomic DNA by multiplex PCR using the deep immunoSEQ assay. Extracted genomic DNA from each cell subset was spread evenly across all wells of several immunoSEQ 96-well plates, with each plate serving as a replicate. For sorted subsets, around 0.2 ug of genomic DNA, equivalent to 25,000 to 30,000 T cell genomes, went into each replicate PCR. Purified libraries were quantified with a Qubit 3.0 fluorometer, sized on a Bioanalyzer 2100, and re-quantified with the KAPA Library Quantification kit. A separate single-read 150-cycle Illumina NextSeq 550 flow cell was used to sequence each immunoSEQ 96-well plate. The study's processing was this. Because the immunoSEQ output included only junctional sequences and no quality scores, the filtering could not be the same as the filtering used for full-length reads. Sequences were annotated with PyIR, a Python wrapper for IgBLAST v1.9, using IMGT germline references to assign V/J genes and CDR3. Reads were removed for weak V/J assignments (E-value above 1e-6), missing CDR3, stop codons, out-of-frame junctions, or ambiguous translated residues. V3J clonotypes were defined as sequences sharing the same inferred V gene, J gene, and CDR3 amino acid sequence. The percentage overlap between two repertoires was calculated by dividing the number of shared unique clonotypes by the size of the smaller repertoire. Three approaches were used to assess repertoire richness: RTK rarefaction, the Chao1 estimator, and Recon v2.1 estimates of unobserved clonotypes. OLGA was used to compute generation probabilities for all TCRbeta clonotypes that the gDNA method yielded from a handful of donors. Held by TCRdb, this immuneACCESS table contains in-frame sequences only and omits some clones. Under half of the omission traces to an unresolved V gene where checked; the cause of the rest is unknown. The DNA was the basis for D and trimming; V, J and clone size are from that table. For this sample the table gives over 850,000 clones, of which 78% were detected only once. The ten biggest clones cover around 0.6% of the sample.

This clone has just a few counts. Its antigen is currently not known. Base qualities are not at hand, and no much larger clone is one base apart. CDR1 and CDR2 were assigned from the germline V gene as SGHTA and FQGNSA. Trimming takes 4 bases from V and 1 base from J, and the germline ends sit 11 bases apart. The CDR3 runs 15 amino acids, cysteine and phenylalanine included. The read is trimmed to its CDR3 DNA, 45 bases read in frame from base 1. Results and caveats for the whole study, not just this receptor: About 4.5% of naive CD4, 3% to 3.5% of naive CD8, roughly 2.4% of memory CD4, and roughly 0.4% of memory CD8 clonotypes were shared across a handful of donors. Pairwise subsampling led to the expectation that sequencing depth would affect the degree of clonotype sharing among donors. Larger estimated clonotype richness was generally found for naive subsets than for memory subsets. The genetic and exposure-history diversity represented was limited by the small number of donors. Sampling was restricted to blood, and TCR repertoires in tissues likely differ from the TCR repertoires found in blood. Even with the large sequencing depth, rarefaction of the sorted-subset datasets indicated that sequencing was incomplete. Compared with non-shared clonotypes, the clonotypes found in all four sorted-subset donors had higher generation probabilities.

The donors were healthy, HIV-negative adults who had no recently reported acute infections or vaccinations. Only Caucasian adults living in Nashville, Tennessee, USA were represented among the donors. CD4+ T cells were enriched through magnetic negative selection, after which naive cells were positively selected on CD45RA and the remaining negative fraction served as the memory subset. Blood was collected by leukapheresis, and PBMCs were isolated by Ficoll-Histopaque density gradient centrifugation and then cryopreserved in liquid nitrogen vapor phase. Analytical flow cytometry was used to check the purity and quantity of each magnetically sorted T cell population. Each sorted fraction had its genomic DNA isolated and then quantified by UV absorbance on a Nanodrop 2000c.

This TCR was sampled from a man aged 18-30 years in good health. Some clones in this sample may be carry-over from other donors' samples. Recombination linked TRBV7-2 to TRBJ1-5, with a tentative D gene TRBD1 over 5 matching bases. The sequenced sample consisted of memory CD4+ T cells from PBMCs. The label giving this sample's cell subset or site can be read as: CD45RA-negative fraction. The CDR3 reads as follows: CASSYGTWSNQPQHF. The DNA reads TGTGCCAGCAGCTATGGGACGTGGAGCAATCAGCCCCAGCATTTT. Reference TRBV7-2 and TRBJ1-5 genes cover what lies past the CDR3, so the full variable domain is GAGVSQSPSNKVTEKGKDVELRCDPISGHTALYWYRQSLGQGLEFLIYFQGNSAPDKSGLPSDRFSAERTGGSVSTLTIQRTQQEDSAVYLCASSYGTWSNQPQHFGDGTRLSIL.